This is a list of T cell receptor beta chains from one sample in a study of T cells after yellow fever vaccination. TCRdb passed the 5' RACE reads through MiXCR, listing each CDR3 protein once. The sample comprises about 45,000 distinct CDR3 sequences, roughly 7% of which are singletons, and 15% rests with the top ten. This sample comprised CD8+ T cells not binding an NS4B(214-222) dextramer, sorted from PBMCs, obtained 45 days after the yellow fever booster vaccination. The receptor set was obtained from a man younger than 40 who received the YFV17D yellow fever vaccine. Each CDR3 is given with its conserved first and last residue. D genes are given only for firm matches. Size values are once, few and many counts, or a class for expanded clones, and some rows have none.

v_gene	d_gene	len	j_gene	abundance	CDR3aa	CDR3nt
TRBV15	-	14	TRBJ2-3	-	CATSSRPIWDTQYF	TGTGCCACCAGCAGCCGCCCCATATGGGATACGCAGTATTTT
TRBV7-9	TRBD2	17	TRBJ2-7	many	CASSSPREASGSHEQYF	TGTGCCAGCAGCTCCCCCCGCGAGGCTAGCGGGAGTCACGAGCAGTACTTC
TRBV3-1	TRBD2	18	TRBJ2-5	many	CASSQDLPGAGGRETQYF	TGTGCCAGCAGCCAAGATCTCCCCGGAGCGGGAGGCCGGGAGACCCAGTACTTC
TRBV12-3/TRBV12-4	-	12	TRBJ2-1	many	CASTEGVNEQFF	TGTGCCAGCACCGAGGGGGTTAATGAGCAGTTCTTC
TRBV21-1	-	17	TRBJ2-6	many	CASNWTVRFSGANVLTF	TGTGCCAGCAACTGGACAGTTCGATTCTCTGGGGCCAACGTCCTGACTTTC
TRBV28	TRBD2	16	TRBJ2-3	many	CASSPGVAGGPDTQYF	TGTGCCAGCAGCCCCGGGGTGGCGGGAGGGCCAGATACGCAGTATTTT
TRBV29-1	-	13	TRBJ2-3	many	CSDDGASTDTQYF	TGCAGCGACGACGGAGCTAGCACAGATACGCAGTATTTT
TRBV29-1	TRBD2	16	TRBJ2-1	many	CSVEGLAGGTYNEQFF	TGCAGCGTTGAGGGACTAGCGGGAGGAACCTACAATGAGCAGTTCTTC
TRBV11-2	-	17	TRBJ2-1	many	CASSRAPTESSYNEQFF	TGTGCCAGCAGCCGGGCCCCTACCGAATCCTCCTACAATGAGCAGTTCTTC
TRBV7-2	-	13	TRBJ1-1	many	CASSSDPNTEAFF	TGTGCCAGCAGCTCCGACCCGAACACTGAAGCTTTCTTT
TRBV6-1	-	14	TRBJ2-3	many	CASSPFKYTDTQYF	TGTGCCAGCAGTCCCTTTAAGTACACAGATACGCAGTATTTT
TRBV7-2	-	13	TRBJ2-7	many	CASEGPIDYEQYF	TGTGCCAGCGAGGGGCCCATCGACTACGAGCAGTACTTC
TRBV10-3	TRBD1	15	TRBJ1-2	many	CAISDTDGTGYGYTF	TGTGCCATCAGTGACACTGACGGGACAGGGTATGGCTACACCTTC
TRBV6-5	-	9	TRBJ2-7	many	CAGDYEQYF	TGTGCCGGGGACTACGAGCAGTACTTC
TRBV5-1	-	15	TRBJ2-3	many	CASSHRDGDTDTQYF	TGCGCCAGCAGCCACCGGGACGGAGACACAGATACGCAGTATTTT
TRBV6-5	TRBD1	15	TRBJ2-7	many	CASSYSPRQGDEQYF	TGTGCCAGCAGTTACTCGCCGAGACAGGGAGACGAGCAGTACTTC
TRBV4-3	TRBD1	14	TRBJ2-7	many	CASSPGQSSYEQYF	TGCGCCAGCAGCCCGGGACAGAGCTCCTACGAGCAGTACTTC
TRBV5-6	-	14	TRBJ2-3	-	CASSLTSPTDTQYF	TGTGCCAGCAGCTTAACATCCCCCACAGATACGCAGTATTTT
TRBV7-2	TRBD1	15	TRBJ2-3	-	CASSHGTGSTDTQYF	TGTGCCAGCAGCCACGGGACAGGGAGCACAGATACGCAGTATTTT
TRBV7-2	-	16	TRBJ2-1	medium-sized	CASSLAAGFTYNEQFF	TGTGCCAGCAGCTTAGCGGCGGGATTTACCTACAATGAGCAGTTCTTC
TRBV6-2/TRBV6-3	-	16	TRBJ2-3	many	CASSYSAFESTDTQYF	TGTGCCAGCAGTTACTCGGCTTTTGAGAGCACAGATACGCAGTATTTT
TRBV29-1	-	14	TRBJ1-3	many	CSVERLTSGNTIYF	TGCAGCGTCGAACGGTTAACCTCTGGAAACACCATATATTTT
TRBV20-1	-	13	TRBJ2-1	many	CSALYYYYNEQFF	TGCAGTGCTCTCTACTACTATTACAATGAGCAGTTCTTC
TRBV29-1	TRBD1	12	TRBJ2-7	many	CSVGPGQGEQYF	TGCAGCGTTGGACCGGGACAGGGGGAGCAGTACTTC
TRBV4-2	TRBD2	18	TRBJ2-7	many	CASSQEGTSGSPPYEQYF	TGTGCCAGCAGCCAAGAGGGGACTAGCGGGAGTCCCCCCTACGAGCAGTACTTC
TRBV12-3/TRBV12-4	-	13	TRBJ1-2	many	CASRQKRGGGYTF	TGTGCCAGCAGACAGAAACGAGGAGGCGGCTACACCTTC
TRBV6-2/TRBV6-3	TRBD2	21	TRBJ2-2	many	CASSTRPLRVAGGPFTGELFF	TGTGCCAGCAGTACCCGACCCCTTCGAGTAGCGGGAGGGCCTTTCACCGGGGAGCTGTTTTTT
TRBV29-1	TRBD1	14	TRBJ2-7	many	CSVSRDRDPYEQYF	TGCAGCGTTTCCCGGGACAGGGATCCCTACGAGCAGTACTTC
TRBV12-3/TRBV12-4	-	11	TRBJ2-1	many	CASSFANEQFF	TGTGCCAGCAGTTTCGCGAATGAGCAGTTCTTC
TRBV11-2	TRBD1	14	TRBJ2-7	many	CASTQWDSPYEQYF	TGTGCCAGCACCCAATGGGACAGTCCCTACGAGCAGTACTTC
TRBV12-3/TRBV12-4	-	12	TRBJ2-5	many	CASRPGGETQYF	TGTGCCAGCAGGCCGGGTGGAGAGACCCAGTACTTC
TRBV20-1	TRBD2	14	TRBJ2-7	many	CSASPSGSFYEQYF	TGCAGTGCTAGTCCTAGCGGGAGTTTCTACGAGCAGTACTTC
TRBV28	-	13	TRBJ2-3	many	CASSPDPSHTQYF	TGTGCCAGCAGTCCAGACCCGTCTCATACGCAGTATTTT
TRBV9	TRBD2	14	TRBJ2-7	many	CASNPSGLSYEQYF	TGTGCCAGCAACCCATCGGGACTATCCTACGAGCAGTACTTC
TRBV19	TRBD1	15	TRBJ1-5	few	CASSILGQGSQPQHF	TGTGCCAGTAGTATATTGGGACAGGGAAGTCAGCCCCAGCATTTT
TRBV27	TRBD1	15	TRBJ2-5	many	CASSLGQGGQETQYF	TGTGCCAGCAGTCTTGGACAGGGGGGCCAAGAGACCCAGTACTTC
TRBV6-2/TRBV6-3	-	12	TRBJ2-1	many	CASGGTVNEQFF	TGTGCCAGCGGGGGGACGGTCAATGAGCAGTTCTTC
TRBV15	TRBD1	15	TRBJ2-7	-	CATSSGQGASYEQYF	TGTGCCACCAGCAGCGGACAGGGGGCCTCCTACGAGCAGTACTTC
TRBV20-1	TRBD2	14	TRBJ2-7	many	CTPRGGSRSYEQYF	TGCACCCCGCGGGGCGGGAGCCGGTCCTACGAGCAGTACTTC
TRBV7-6	-	16	TRBJ2-7	few	CASSSSRASGTYEQYF	TGTGCCAGCAGCTCTAGTCGCGCTTCTGGGACCTACGAGCAGTACTTC
TRBV6-5	TRBD1	17	TRBJ2-5	many	CASSYPIRARGRETQYF	TGTGCCAGCAGTTATCCGATCAGGGCCAGGGGGCGAGAGACCCAGTACTTC
TRBV27	-	13	TRBJ2-1	many	CASSFSGHNEQFF	TGTGCCAGCAGTTTTAGCGGCCACAATGAGCAGTTCTTC